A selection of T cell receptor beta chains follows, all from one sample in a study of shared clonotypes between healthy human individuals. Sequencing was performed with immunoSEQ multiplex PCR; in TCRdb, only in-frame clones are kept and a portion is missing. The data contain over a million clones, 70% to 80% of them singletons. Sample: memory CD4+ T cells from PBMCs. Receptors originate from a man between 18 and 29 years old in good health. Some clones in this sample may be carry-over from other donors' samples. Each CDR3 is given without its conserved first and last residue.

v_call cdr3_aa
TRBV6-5 ASSPLGGNTEAF
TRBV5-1 ASSLDTSNQPQH
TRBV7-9 ASSFSMNTEAF
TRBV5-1 ASSWTGGNTEAF
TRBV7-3 ASSLFRTDTLNTEAF
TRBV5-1 ASSRGGGAAQPQH
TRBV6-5 ASSTGPPRQF
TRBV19 ATRTANYEQY
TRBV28 ASTSRRGREKLF
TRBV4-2 ASSQRGGQGAYYGYT
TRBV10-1 ASSEPGSGAGVSEQY
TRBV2 ASSADRLRNTIY
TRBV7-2 ASSPPMAGGYT
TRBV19 ASSIGERYSNQPQH
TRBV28 ASSLSLGAAAF
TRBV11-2 ASSPSGSQPQH
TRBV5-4 ASSFGPNGEQF
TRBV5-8 ASSRRGLGTEAF
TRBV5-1 ASSSSGSGIQY
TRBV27 ASNTGLAGDVETQY
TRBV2 AIRTGDIQY
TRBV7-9 ASSQDLGTSTDTQY